Here is one T cell receptor (beta chain) with its context. These data belong to a study of metastatic and nonmetastatic thyroid tumors. Each patient came to thyroid surgery without any prior treatment (of any kind). Trimming cost V 6 bases and J 5 bases, with 19 bases left between them. This CDR3 region has 16 residues. TCRdb re-analyzed the PCR reads using MiXCR. The sample includes 30,000 to 35,000 clones, 25% to 30% seen only once; the top ten take 25% to 35%. This chain connects TRBV12-3 or TRBV12-4 to TRBJ2-2; D may be TRBD1 or TRBD2 (6 bases each). Sequences were obtained from blood. This TCR derives from a female donor with papillary thyroid cancer or a benign thyroid nodule (not recorded which). Some clones in this sample may be carry-over from other donors' samples. The CDR3 DNA is TGTGCCAGCAGACCGGGAGTACAGGGCCGAACCGGGGAGCTGTTTTTT. It translates to CASRPGVQGRTGELFF.